This TCR beta chain was identified in a study of T cell responses to AZD1222 COVID-19 vaccine. Study results and caveats: Only 5 or 6 individuals given AZD1222 were seropositive at baseline.

With regard to this clone: The target antigen is unknown.

Produced via immunoSEQ multiplex PCR; TCRdb's table is partial and in-frame only. Here the sample spans around 95,000 clones, about 93% being singletons. This CDR3 spans 13 amino acids. V shed 4 bases and J 7 bases; nucleotides not matched to a gene: 7. CDR1 and CDR2 (germline): GTSNPN, SVGIG (reference sequence). The source of this sequence is an adult in good health. J is TRBJ1-2 and V is TRBV30; the match to TRBD1 covers 9 bases. The specimen was peripheral blood, collected on day 0 of AZD1222 vaccination. CDR3 nucleotide sequence: TGTGCCTGGAATCCGGGACAGGGAGGTGGCTACACCTTC. Residues: CAWNPGQGGGYTF. The variable domain in full, with the rest retrieved from reference TRBV30 and TRBJ1-2, is SQTIHQWPATLVQPVGSPLSLECTVEGTSNPNLYWYRQAAGRGLQLLFYSVGIGQISSEVPQNLSASRPQDRQFILSSKKLLLSDSGFYLCAWNPGQGGGYTFGSGTRLTVV.